This T cell receptor (beta chain) came from a study of monozygotic twins with inflammatory bowel disease (dated by TCRdb to between 2018 and 2021). Study-wide context: The full study comprised around 30 monozygotic twin pairs: nine German pairs (four IBD-concordant, five IBD-discordant) and 19 IBD-discordant Danish pairs. The search for disease-associated traits relied mainly on comparing, within discordant pairs, IBD patients with their genetically identical healthy co-twins. Each individual had, on average, about 151 000 unique TCRalpha sequences and 181 000 unique TCRbeta sequences available for analysis. Study-level results and caveats: Compared with healthy twins, IBD patients shared fewer clonotypes with other individuals, and the difference was most pronounced in patients with signs of disease activity. Measured by the inverse Simpson index, TCRbeta repertoire diversity was lower in IBD patients than in their healthy co-twins. The analysis was unable to tell apart different T cell subtypes. Background noise and inter-individual variability may have been introduced into the repertoires by the differing immunosuppressive treatments among patients. The results gave no support for a single strong signal or clonotype linked to IBD. Concordant and discordant twins showed no difference in repertoire similarity, possibly because of limited statistical power.

As encoded in the germline V gene, CDR1 is SGHTA while CDR2 is FQGNSA. Its CDR3 holds 15 amino acids, cysteine through phenylalanine. The DNA sequence is not available. A 2.5 ml peripheral blood sample was drawn into PAXgene tubes per donor and stored at -80°C. Total RNA was isolated from whole blood with the PAXgene blood miRNA kit on an automated QIAcube, without T cell sorting. Peripheral blood from monozygotic twin pairs, either concordant or discordant for inflammatory bowel disease, underwent deep TCRalpha and TCRbeta repertoire profiling that used unique molecular barcoding. Smoking habits were recorded for all twin pairs, and each individual was classified as a current, former or never smoker. Receptors were amplified or captured by 5' RACE. For each TCR library, 3,000 to 4,000 ng of total RNA was used. For each sample, cDNA synthesis with SMARTScribe reverse transcriptase was split into eight separate reactions. Unique molecular identifiers containing a 6-nucleotide sample barcode were introduced through template switching during cDNA synthesis. Two nested PCRs of around 15 and 10 cycles amplified the TCRalpha and TCRbeta cDNA, and bead purification followed each PCR. Before amplification, cDNA was treated with uracil DNA-glycosylase and purified using the QIAquick PCR purification kit. The second PCR added Illumina TruSeq-compatible adapters along with sample-specific barcodes. Library quality and concentration were checked on TapeStation and Qubit, and libraries were pooled at about 5 ng each. Sequencing of the pooled libraries was done on an Illumina HiSeq2500 single-index Rapid Run using custom sequencing primers and 2 x 100 bp reads. In the paper's pipeline: UMI-based consensus assembly with MiGEC version 1.2.6 was used to correct PCR and sequencing errors. V(D)J alignment, clonotype assembly and CDR3 extraction were performed with MiXCR version 2.1.1. To normalise gene usage, clonotype sharing and MAIT/NKT TCR abundance, the analysis used the top 1000, 10 000 and 20 000 clonotypes per sample. After downsampling to 27 000 UMIs, diversity was calculated as the inverse Simpson index using the vegan R package. Paired Mann-Whitney U tests were applied to discordant twin pairs, and Benjamini-Hochberg correction was used for multiple testing. TCRdb reprocessed the reads, so every CDR3 protein sequence counts as one entry and DNA is not shown. It is TCRdb's table, rather than the study itself, that gives the V and J calls and clone size. The sample table records roughly 300,000 distinct CDR3 sequences. Clones ranked in the top ten supply 5.6% of the sample.

As concerns this clonotype: Its antigen remains undetermined.

The specimen was blood. This TCR was recovered from a human donor with ulcerative colitis or Crohn's disease, or a healthy co-twin of an affected twin (not recorded which). The V gene is TRBV7-2 and the J gene is TRBJ2-3; the TCRdb D gene call, TRBD2, has no DNA to confirm it. The encoded CDR3 is CASSLEFGRINTQYF.